This T cell receptor (beta chain) was obtained from a study of cytomegalovirus exposure and HLA in healthy donors. A note on this clone: What it binds is unknown.

In the PCR, 60 Vbeta and 13 Jbeta primers were used. Some clones are missing from TCRdb's copy, which holds only in-frame ones; the method was immunoSEQ multiplex PCR. The sample totals under 200,000 clones. V lost 0 bases and J lost 2; bases outside the gene matches: 2. The CDR3 loop spans 16 amino acids. Looked up from germline, CDR1 is SGHRS and CDR2 is YFSETQ. Study-level points and caveats: CMV serostatus was the only immune exposure information that was available. When a later analysis was performed, an Asian-associated ancestry cluster reportedly had fewer N-insertions than the approximately 690-donor mean.

The sequenced sample was PBMCs. The sequence was collected from a man aged 25 to 40 in good health and CMV-seronegative. J is TRBJ2-2 and V is TRBV5-1; 9 bases map to TRBD1. CDR3 protein: CASSLGDRANTGELFF. The CDR3 coding sequence is TGCGCCAGCAGCTTGGGGGACAGGGCCAACACCGGGGAGCTGTTTTTT. Based on the CDR3 plus reference TRBV5-1 and TRBJ2-2, the full variable domain is KAGVTQTPRYLIKTRGQQVTLSCSPISGHRSVSWYQQTPGQGLQFLFEYFSETQRNKGNFPGRFSGRQFSNSRSEMNVSTLELGDSALYLCASSLGDRANTGELFFGEGSRLTVL.